Each of the 25 T cell receptor beta chains below was sequenced from the same sample in a study of blood T cell repertoires in COVID-19. Here immunoSEQ multiplex PCR was the method, and the copy in TCRdb shows in-frame clones only, minus some. The data contain 65,000 to 80,000 clones, approximately 82% of them singletons. Sequencing input: peripheral blood. All receptors come from a human donor in a cohort sampled during active COVID-19.

The chain is built from TRBV7-9 and TRBJ1-1; 9 nucleotides match TRBD1. CDR3 length equals 14 residues. The junction had 4 bases not matched to a gene; V was cut back by 7 bases and J by 1 base. Per germline, CDR1 SEHNR and CDR2 FQNEAQ (reference sequence). The CDR3 protein is CASTPTGGNTEAFF. The DNA of the CDR3 is TGTGCCAGCACCCCGACAGGGGGGAACACTGAAGCTTTCTTT.

The rearrangement joins TRBV28 to TRBJ2-2, with 9 positions matching TRBD1. The V and J ends lost 6 bases and 5 bases, in that order; junction bases with no gene match: 7. The CDR3 spans 15 residues. Germline V lookup: CDR1 MDHEN, CDR2 SYDVKM. CDR3 bases: TGTGCCAGCAGCGGCACAGGGGGCCGTACCGGGGAGCTGTTTTTT. This sequence encodes CASSGTGGRTGELFF.

CDR3 region: CASSYFDTMTQPQHF. DNA of the CDR3: TGTGCCAGCAGTTACTTTGACACAATGACTCAGCCCCAGCATTTT. The chain combines TRBV6-5 with TRBJ1-5; D not certain. There are 15 residues in the CDR3. CDR1 is MNHEY, CDR2 SVGAGI, per germline. Trimming took off 1 base at V and 6 bases at J, with 13 bases between the two ends.

The chain links TRBV15 to TRBJ1-2; D remains unclear. CDR1 is LNHNV, CDR2 YYDKDF, per germline (reference sequence). Trimming cost V 3 bases and J 4 bases, with 12 bases left between them. The CDR3 extends over 14 amino acids. CDR3 loop: CATSSVVGSYGYTF. The CDR3, as DNA: TGTGCCACCAGCAGCGTGGTGGGGAGCTATGGCTACACCTTC.

The J gene is TRBJ2-1, the V gene TRBV29-1, with D tentatively TRBD2 (6 bases). Trimming took off 4 bases at V and 13 bases at J, with 23 bases between the two ends. Germline V CDR1 and CDR2: SQVTM, ANQGSEA. The length of the CDR3 is 14 residues. The CDR3 reads CSVGANRDGGRQFF. CDR3 DNA sequence: TGCAGCGTTGGGGCGAACCGTGACGGGGGTCGTCAGTTCTTC.

V usage is TRBV6-4 and J usage is TRBJ2-1; 10 bases line up with TRBD2. CDR1 and CDR2 from the germline V gene are MRHNA and SNTAGT. This CDR3 has 15 amino acids. V lost 4 bases and J lost 4; bases outside the gene matches: 4. The chain's CDR3 is CASSVLAGGYNEQFF. CDR3 DNA sequence: TGTGCCAGCAGTGTGTTAGCGGGGGGATACAATGAGCAGTTCTTC.

The chain joins TRBV5-1 to TRBJ2-3; D might be TRBD2 (6 bases). With 4 bases removed from V and 5 bases from J, the gap between germline ends came to 11 bases. Germline CDR1 and CDR2: SGHRS and YFSETQ. This CDR3 is built from 13 residues. The CDR3 spells CASSAGGEDTQYF. CDR3 bases: TGCGCCAGCAGCGCCGGGGGTGAAGATACGCAGTATTTT.

V and J are TRBV5-1 and TRBJ2-5, with D unresolved. CDR3 length equals 12 residues. V was cut by 3 bases and J by 1 base, with 4 bases left in between. The germline V gene encodes CDR1 SGHRS and CDR2 YFSETQ. CDR3 nucleotide sequence: TGCGCCAGCAGCTCCTCCCAAGAGACCCAGTACTTC. The encoded protein is CASSSSQETQYF.

The count of this clone is one. J is TRBJ2-3 and V is TRBV4-1, with 9 positions matching TRBD1. Per the germline V gene, CDR1 is MGHRA and CDR2 is YSYEKL. Trimming at V came to 0 bases and at J to 4 bases, leaving 11 bases not matched to a gene. The CDR3 extends over 18 amino acids. CDR3 DNA sequence: TGCGCCAGCAGCCAAGACCCCGGGACAGGGTCAGTTGCAGATACGCAGTATTTT. Residues: CASSQDPGTGSVADTQYF.

This clone was seen only a few times. This chain connects TRBV4-2 to TRBJ1-1, with 9 bases lining up with TRBD1. Losses at the gene ends were 5 bases for V and 1 base for J; bases not matched to a gene: 8. The CDR3 contains 16 residues. Looked up from germline, CDR1 is LGHNA and CDR2 is YNFKEQ. The CDR3 DNA follows: TGTGCCAGCAGCGATGGGACAGGGAGGACGAACACTGAAGCTTTCTTT. Translation: CASSDGTGRTNTEAFF.

The J gene is TRBJ1-2, the V gene TRBV3-1 (or the pseudogene TRBV3-2); tentative D call: TRBD1 (6 bases). Germline V gene data show CDR1 as LGHDT and CDR2 as YNNKEL (reference sequence). Trimming took off 5 bases at V and 2 bases at J, with 6 bases between the two ends. The CDR3 sequence is 12 residues long. CDR3 DNA: TGTGCCAGCAGCGGGACAAACTATGGCTACACCTTC. Translating it yields CASSGTNYGYTF.

The chain joins TRBV5-1 to TRBJ2-1; 9 bases line up with TRBD2. The CDR3 is 15 residues long. V gave up 2 bases and J gave up 4 bases; unmatched junction bases: 4. Germline-derived CDR1 and CDR2 are SGHRS and YFSETQ. The CDR3 reads CASSFSGGDYNEQFF. The CDR3 DNA reads as TGCGCCAGCAGCTTTAGCGGGGGAGATTACAATGAGCAGTTCTTC.

This clone has just one count. The genes are TRBV27 and TRBJ1-1, with TRBD1 matching 10 bases. In germline, CDR1 is MNHEY, CDR2 SMNVEV (reference sequence). With V trimmed by 3 bases and J by 5 bases, 6 bases remained unmatched. The CDR3 has 15 residues. CDR3 amino acids: CASSFRDRGNTEAFF. The CDR3, as DNA: TGTGCCAGCAGTTTTCGGGACAGGGGAAATACTGAAGCTTTCTTT.

This clone came up once. V usage is TRBV7-9 and J usage is TRBJ1-6; D gene uncertain. Germline-derived CDR1 and CDR2 are SEHNR and FQNEAQ (reference sequence). V lost 1 base and J 10 bases, leaving 8 bases between the germline ends. There are 13 residues in the CDR3. CDR3: CASSLEGGSPLHF. In DNA, the CDR3 is TGTGCCAGCAGCTTAGAAGGAGGCTCACCCCTCCACTTT.

This clone has a count of ten or more. J is TRBJ1-5 and V is TRBV2, with D possibly matching TRBD1 (5 bases). CDR1 SNHLY and CDR2 FYNNEI come from the germline V gene. The V gene lost 5 bases and the J gene lost 2 bases, with 13 bases spanning the gap. The CDR3 has 15 amino acids. The CDR3 reads CASSSILQGNQPQHF. The DNA of the CDR3 is TGTGCCAGCAGTTCCATTCTACAGGGCAATCAGCCCCAGCATTTT.

This rearrangement joins TRBV19 to TRBJ1-5; D possibly corresponds to TRBD1 (6 bases). The CDR3 loop spans 13 amino acids. CDR1 and CDR2 from the germline V gene are LNHDA and SQIVND (reference sequence). V was cut by 4 bases and J by 7 bases, with 11 bases left in between. The CDR3 loop is CASSNAGAQPQHF. CDR3 sequence (DNA): TGTGCCAGTAGTAACGCAGGGGCCCAGCCCCAGCATTTT.

A single count supports this clone. V is TRBV29-1 and J is TRBJ2-3, with 12 bases lining up with TRBD2. The CDR3 is 14 residues long. CDR1 is SQVTM and CDR2 is ANQGSEA in the germline V gene. With V trimmed by 4 bases and J by 5 bases, 4 bases remained unmatched. CDR3 region: CSVALAGGRDTQYF. In DNA, the CDR3 is TGCAGCGTTGCGCTAGCGGGGGGGAGAGATACGCAGTATTTT.

The V call is TRBV29-1, the J call TRBJ2-5, with D possibly being TRBD2 (5 bases). The CDR3 sequence is 12 residues long. The V end lost 7 bases, the J end lost 4 bases, and 13 bases lay between the germline ends. The germline V gene encodes CDR1 SQVTM and CDR2 ANQGSEA. The CDR3 sequence is CSAVGVGETQYF. CDR3 nucleotide sequence: TGCAGCGCGGTGGGAGTTGGAGAGACCCAGTACTTC.

The V and J genes are TRBV3-1 (or the pseudogene TRBV3-2) and TRBJ1-2; D is uncertain. The CDR3 sequence is 11 residues long. Per germline, CDR1 LGHDT and CDR2 YNNKEL (reference sequence). With 2 bases removed from V and 5 bases from J, the gap between germline ends came to 3 bases. The CDR3 loop is CASSQYYGYTF. Here the CDR3 DNA reads TGTGCCAGCAGCCAATATTATGGCTACACCTTC.

The chain joins TRBV19 to TRBJ1-3; D might be TRBD1 (5 bases). The CDR3 runs 14 residues. The V gene's germline CDR1 is LNHDA and CDR2 SQIVND (reference sequence). Trimming cost V 5 bases and J 2 bases, with 10 bases left between them. CDR3 nucleotide sequence: TGTGCCAGTAGTCCAAGACAGACTGGAAACACCATATATTTT. Protein: CASSPRQTGNTIYF.

The chain links TRBV3-1 (or the pseudogene TRBV3-2) to TRBJ1-5; no reliable D call. CDR3 length: 13 amino acids. The V and J ends lost 0 bases and 7 bases respectively, with 7 bases between them. In germline, CDR1 is LGHDT, CDR2 YNNKEL (reference sequence). The CDR3 sequence: CASSQDRGQPQHF. CDR3 DNA sequence: TGTGCCAGCAGCCAAGATCGAGGCCAGCCCCAGCATTTT.

The gene calls are TRBV25-1 and TRBJ2-3; 9 nucleotides align to TRBD2. The CDR3 spans 18 residues. V was pared by 4 bases and J by 1 base, with 12 bases of the junction left unmatched. Germline V gene data show CDR1 as MGHDK and CDR2 as SYGVNS. The CDR3 DNA is TGTGCCAGCAGTGTCGTAGCGGGGGTGGCACGTGGCACAGATACGCAGTATTTT. Its translation is CASSVVAGVARGTDTQYF.

This chain uses TRBV27 with TRBJ1-6; D unclear. This CDR3 has 13 residues. Germline CDR1 reads MNHEY; CDR2 reads SMNVEV (reference sequence). The ends were cut back, 6 bases at V and 7 bases at J, with 10 bases in the middle. CDR3 bases: TGTGCCAGCAGCCGAGGAGCAAATTCACCCCTCCACTTT. It codes for CASSRGANSPLHF.

The chain carries TRBV6-5 and TRBJ2-1; D possibly corresponds to TRBD1 (6 bases). The CDR3 length is 13 residues. Germline V gene data show CDR1 as MNHEY and CDR2 as SVGAGI. Deletions cut 0 bases from V and 10 bases from J, with 10 bases between. CDR3 region: CASSYSSGVEQFF. Here the CDR3 DNA reads TGTGCCAGCAGTTACTCCTCAGGGGTCGAGCAGTTCTTC.

The chain links TRBV27 to TRBJ2-1, with a weak D call TRBD1 (6 bases). The CDR3 is made up of 14 amino acids. The germline CDR1 and CDR2 sequences are MNHEY and SMNVEV (reference sequence). V shed 5 bases and J shed 8 bases, with 16 bases lying between them. In nucleotides, the CDR3 is TGTGCCAGCAGTGTAACAGGGTTGGGGGATGAGCAGTTCTTC. The encoded protein is CASSVTGLGDEQFF.